This section outlines one TCR beta chain sequence together with its context. Its matching antigen is unknown. Two replicates per tumor sample, mostly from roughly 5 ug of genomic DNA. Method: immunoSEQ multiplex PCR; TCRdb's copy keeps in-frame clones and lacks some. The sample shows tens of thousands of clones, over 20% of them seen only once. This sample was included in a study of neoadjuvant anti-PD-1 for oral cavity cancer. Study-level findings and limits: TCR analyses covered only three patients per response group.

Time point meaning: after neoadjuvant nivolumab, at surgical resection. This TCR was recovered from a person aged 40 to 85 with oral cavity squamous cell carcinoma. This material consisted of tumor tissue, taken after nivolumab (anti-PD-1) treatment.

CDR3 loop: CASTWGGRAIYNEQFF. CDR3 in DNA: TGTGCCAGCACCTGGGGCGGGAGGGCGATCTACAATGAGCAGTTCTTC. The chain combines TRBV5-4 with TRBJ2-1; 9 nucleotides match TRBD2. Germline loops: CDR1 SGHNT, CDR2 YYREEE (reference sequence). The CDR3 covers 16 residues. After removal of 6 bases from V and 3 bases from J, the junction contained 10 bases not matched to a gene. Filled out from reference TRBV5-4 and TRBJ2-1, the complete variable domain reads ETGVTQSPTHLIKTRGQQVTLRCSSQSGHNTVSWYQQALGQGPQFIFQYYREEENGRGNFPPRFSGLQFPNYSSELNVNALELDDSALYLCASTWGGRAIYNEQFFGPGTRLTVL.